The following is a TCR beta chain sequence with its context. Clones were read by immunoSEQ multiplex PCR, and TCRdb kept only the in-frame ones, dropping some. Of under 40,000 clones in the sample, roughly 95% are singletons; the top ten hold under 9.5%. The data belong to a study of T cells in tuberculosis. The CDR3 has 16 amino acids. Germline CDR1 and CDR2: SEHNR and FQNEAQ (reference sequence). Trimming removed 5 bases from V and 0 bases from J; junction bases left unmatched: 6. The sample was PBMCs. The clonotype was recovered from a donor aged 10 to 29 with latent tuberculosis or without tuberculosis infection. The chain has TRBV7-9 and TRBJ1-4; 7 nucleotides match TRBD1. CDR3: CASSTTGFATNEKLFF. The CDR3 bases are TGTGCCAGCAGCACGACAGGGTTTGCAACTAATGAAAAACTGTTTTTT.